The clone carrying this TCR beta chain appeared a few times. The data were taken from a study of post-analysis software for immune sequencing data. Prepared libraries of TCR beta cDNA carried unique molecular identifiers. One entry per CDR3 protein results from TCRdb running MiXCR on the PCR reads. The sample lists approximately 180,000 distinct CDR3 sequences, 30% occurring once. Sequencing input: blood. This TCR came from a girl between 5 and 17 years old with multiple sclerosis.

CDR3 in amino acids: CASSPTGSVDRGNTQYF. In nucleotides, the CDR3 is TGTGCCAGCAGCCCCACCGGGTCGGTAGACCGGGGCAATACGCAGTATTTT. V usage is TRBV3-1 and J usage is TRBJ2-3; possibly TRBD1 or TRBD2 for D (5 bases each). The CDR3 runs 17 residues. CDR1 is LGHDT, CDR2 YNNKEL, per germline (reference sequence). Trimming took 4 bases from V and 7 from J, leaving 24 bases between them.